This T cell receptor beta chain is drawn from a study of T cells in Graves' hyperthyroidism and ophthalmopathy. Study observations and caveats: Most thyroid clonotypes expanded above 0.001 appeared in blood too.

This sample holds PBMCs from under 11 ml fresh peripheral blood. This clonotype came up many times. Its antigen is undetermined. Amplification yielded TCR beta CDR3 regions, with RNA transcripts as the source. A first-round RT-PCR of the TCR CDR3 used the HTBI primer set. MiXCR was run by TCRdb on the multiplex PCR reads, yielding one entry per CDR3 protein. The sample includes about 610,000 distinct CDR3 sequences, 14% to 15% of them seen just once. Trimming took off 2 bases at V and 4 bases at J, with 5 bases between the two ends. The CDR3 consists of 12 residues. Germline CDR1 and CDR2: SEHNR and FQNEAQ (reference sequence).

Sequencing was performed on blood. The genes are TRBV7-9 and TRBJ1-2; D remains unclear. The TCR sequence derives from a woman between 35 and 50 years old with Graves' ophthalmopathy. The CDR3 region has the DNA TGTGCCAGCAGCTTACTCAGCTATGGCTACACCTTC. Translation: CASSLLSYGYTF.